Listed here are 21 T cell receptor beta chains from one sample, sequenced in a study of T cells in Graves' hyperthyroidism and ophthalmopathy. TCR beta CDR3 sequences were amplified from RNA transcripts. TCR CDR3 regions were first amplified by RT-PCR with HTBI primers. Using its own MiXCR run on the multiplex PCR reads, TCRdb lists one record per CDR3 protein. The sample lists about 640,000 distinct CDR3 sequences, less than 25% occurring once. Material: blood. The receptors originated from a man under 40 with Graves' ophthalmopathy.

In this sample, this clonotype turned up a few times. V usage is TRBV29-1 and J usage is TRBJ1-4; maybe TRBD1 (5 bases). CDR1 SQVTM and CDR2 ANQGSEA come from the germline V gene. The CDR3 sequence is 13 residues long. V shed 4 bases and J shed 3 bases, with 9 bases lying between them. CDR3 region: CSVARAPNEKLFF. DNA for the CDR3: TGCAGCGTTGCCAGGGCGCCTAATGAAAAACTGTTTTTT.

J is TRBJ1-5 and V is TRBV20-1; tentatively, D is TRBD1 (5 bases). Germline V gives CDR1 DFQATT, CDR2 SNEGSKA (reference sequence). There are 14 residues in the CDR3. Trimming shortened V by 3 bases and J by 7 bases, and 16 bases separated the two germline ends. The CDR3 loop reads CSASKPGGEQPQHF. In nucleotides, the CDR3 is TGCAGTGCTAGCAAACCTGGGGGGGAACAGCCCCAGCATTTT.

The rearrangement joins TRBV6-2 or TRBV6-3 to TRBJ2-7; 9 nucleotides line up with TRBD2. CDR3 length equals 13 residues. In germline, CDR1 is MNHEY, CDR2 SVGEGT. The junction had 4 bases not matched to a gene; V was cut back by 6 bases and J by 4 bases. The CDR3 DNA is TGTGCCAGCAGACTTCTAGCGGGGTACGAGCAGTACTTC. This codes for CASRLLAGYEQYF.

This clonotype came up a few times. The chain uses TRBV5-5 and TRBJ2-3; D gene uncertain. CDR1 and CDR2 from the germline V gene are SGHKS and YYEKEE (reference sequence). CDR3 length equals 13 residues. Deletions cut 6 bases from V and 1 base from J, with 9 bases between. This CDR3 reads CASNFGGTDTQYF. CDR3 nucleotides: TGTGCCAGCAACTTCGGAGGCACAGATACGCAGTATTTT.

This clonotype was found a few times. The rearrangement joins TRBV4-2 to TRBJ2-7; 7 bases fit TRBD1. The CDR3 sequence is 13 residues long. J was trimmed by 9 bases and V by 0 bases; bases with no gene match: 5. Germline CDR1 and CDR2: LGHNA and YNFKEQ. The CDR3 is CASSQERGLGQYF. The CDR3 nucleotides read TGTGCCAGCAGCCAAGAGAGGGGGCTAGGGCAGTACTTC.

The chain combines TRBV3-1 with TRBJ2-4; no firm D call. The CDR3 contains 15 residues. Germline loops: CDR1 LGHDT, CDR2 YNNKEL (reference sequence). The V end was cut by 0 bases, the J end by 2 bases, with 8 bases between. For the CDR3, the DNA is TGTGCCAGCAGCCAAGACAGGTTTTCCAAAAACATTCAGTACTTC. Protein sequence: CASSQDRFSKNIQYF.

This clonotype was counted ten times or more. The genes are TRBV30 and TRBJ1-5; D uncertain. The CDR3 length is 13 residues. Germline CDR1 GTSNPN, CDR2 SVGIG (reference sequence). V lost 2 bases to trimming and J lost 1 base, with 6 bases between them. CDR3: CAWSSDSNQPQHF. In DNA form, the CDR3 reads TGTGCCTGGAGTTCGGACAGCAATCAGCCCCAGCATTTT. Full variable domain (missing parts from reference TRBV30 and TRBJ1-5): SQTIHQWPATLVQPVGSPLSLECTVEGTSNPNLYWYRQAAGRGLQLLFYSVGIGQISSEVPQNLSASRPQDRQFILSSKKLLLSDSGFYLCAWSSDSNQPQHFGDGTRLSIL.

This clonotype was observed many times. The chain has TRBV10-3 and TRBJ2-5, with 7 positions matching TRBD1. J lost 4 bases, V lost 7 bases, and 6 bases had no gene match. The germline CDR1 and CDR2 sequences are ENHRY and SYGVKD. The CDR3 has 13 residues. This CDR3 reads CAIKDRVRETQYF. The CDR3 DNA reads as TGTGCCATCAAAGACAGGGTTCGAGAGACCCAGTACTTC.

This clonotype was observed many times. The rearrangement uses TRBV2 and TRBJ2-5; TRBD1 aligns across 7 bases. CDR3 length equals 14 residues. The germline CDR1 and CDR2 sequences are SNHLY and FYNNEI. J gave up 2 bases and V 5 bases, and 5 bases lay outside the gene matches. In nucleotides, the CDR3 is TGTGCCAGCAGTCGGGACAGAAATCAAGAGACCCAGTACTTC. Translation gives CASSRDRNQETQYF.

V and J are TRBV29-1 and TRBJ2-3, with D perhaps matching TRBD2 (6 bases). CDR1 SQVTM and CDR2 ANQGSEA come from the germline V gene. V lost 4 bases, J lost 2 bases, and 10 bases lay in between. The CDR3 loop spans 13 amino acids. CDR3 protein: CSVGGGYTDTQYF. CDR3 bases: TGCAGCGTTGGGGGAGGCTACACAGATACGCAGTATTTT.

V and J are TRBV25-1 and TRBJ2-3; TRBD1 agrees at 12 bases. This CDR3 region has 15 residues. CDR1 and CDR2 (germline): MGHDK, SYGVNS. V dropped 5 bases and J dropped 5; count of bases not matched to a gene: 5. The CDR3 loop reads CASSPGQGAIDTQYF. The CDR3 DNA reads TGTGCCAGCAGTCCGGGACAGGGGGCAATAGATACGCAGTATTTT.

In this sample, this clonotype turned up many times. The V gene is TRBV28, the J gene TRBJ2-3; 13 nucleotides align to TRBD2. The CDR3 runs 16 residues. V lost 10 bases to trimming and J lost 7 bases; unmatched junction nucleotides: 14. CDR1 is MDHEN, CDR2 SYDVKM, per germline. In nucleotides, the CDR3 is TGTGCCACCTCACGCCCCCGGACTAGCGGGAGTAATACGCAGTATTTT. It encodes CATSRPRTSGSNTQYF.

The chain uses TRBV4-1 and TRBJ2-5, with no clear D. V lost 4 bases to trimming and J lost 3 bases, with 15 bases between them. This CDR3 is 15 amino acids long. In germline, CDR1 is MGHRA, CDR2 YSYEKL. CDR3 region: CASSPVGQSEETQYF. Here the CDR3 DNA reads TGCGCCAGCAGCCCGGTCGGTCAGTCCGAAGAGACCCAGTACTTC.

This clonotype has at least ten counts. J is TRBJ2-7 and V is TRBV11-1, with TRBD1 identical over 7 bases. This CDR3 is built from 15 residues. Trimming at V came to 2 bases and at J to 3 bases, leaving 7 bases not matched to a gene. Germline-derived CDR1 and CDR2 are SGHAT and FQDESV (reference sequence). The CDR3 loop reads CASSLSTGVGYEQYF. CDR3 bases: TGTGCCAGCAGCTTATCCACAGGGGTCGGCTACGAGCAGTACTTC.

The chain is built from TRBV20-1 and TRBJ2-1, with a weak D call TRBD2 (6 bases). CDR1 is DFQATT and CDR2 is SNEGSKA in the germline V gene (reference sequence). This CDR3 region has 17 residues. Trimming removed 1 base from V and 1 base from J, with 17 bases in between. CDR3 region: CSARVWMGTESYNEQFF. CDR3 DNA sequence: TGCAGTGCTAGAGTTTGGATGGGGACTGAGTCCTACAATGAGCAGTTCTTC.

This clonotype was detected many times. The gene calls are TRBV13 and TRBJ2-3; D is unresolved. V lost 8 bases and J lost 5, with 14 bases in between. CDR1 is PRHDT, CDR2 FYEKMQ, per germline (reference sequence). The CDR3 has 13 amino acids. The CDR3: CASSIQRGDTQYF. CDR3 bases: TGTGCCAGCTCTATCCAGCGAGGAGATACGCAGTATTTT.

V is TRBV18 and J is TRBJ2-1, with 12 nucleotides matching TRBD2. This CDR3 is 16 amino acids long. J lost 7 bases, V lost 0 bases, and 4 bases had no gene match. Germline CDR1 is KGHSH and CDR2 is LQKENI. For the CDR3, the DNA is TGTGCCAGCTCACCACCGGCTAGCGGGAGGGGGAATGAGCAGTTCTTC. Amino acids: CASSPPASGRGNEQFF.

This chain uses TRBV6-2 or TRBV6-3 with TRBJ2-3, with 7 positions matching TRBD1. The CDR3 contains 14 residues. Trimming at V came to 5 bases and at J to 5 bases, leaving 7 bases not matched to a gene. Germline V lookup: CDR1 MNHEY, CDR2 SVGEGT. The CDR3 sequence is CASSVGGAGDTQYF. The CDR3 DNA is TGTGCCAGCAGTGTAGGGGGCGCGGGAGATACGCAGTATTTT.

This clonotype was counted only a few times. J is TRBJ2-7 and V is TRBV6-2 or TRBV6-3, with D perhaps matching TRBD2 (5 bases). V was shortened by 4 bases and J by 4 bases, with 5 bases between the two germline ends. The germline V gene has CDR1 MNHEY and CDR2 SVGEGT. The CDR3 contains 11 residues. The CDR3 here is CASSWEYEQYF. The CDR3 DNA follows: TGTGCCAGCAGTTGGGAGTACGAGCAGTACTTC.

The gene calls are TRBV5-1 and TRBJ2-7; TRBD2 matches at 7 bases. This CDR3 is 15 amino acids long. CDR1 and CDR2 from the germline V gene are SGHRS and YFSETQ. V was pared by 5 bases and J by 4 bases, with 12 bases of the junction left unmatched. The chain's CDR3 is CASRAGTTYTYEQYF. CDR3 nucleotides: TGCGCCAGCAGGGCCGGGACTACGTACACTTACGAGCAGTACTTC.

This clonotype has only a few counts. The chain combines TRBV6-1 with TRBJ2-3; 7 positions agree with TRBD2. CDR3 size: 17 residues. CDR1 and CDR2 (germline): MNHNS, SASEGT. Unmatched junction bases numbered 15, after V lost 4 bases and J lost 5 bases. CDR3 nucleotides: TGTGCCAGCAGTGCTACCGCGACGGGAGGTGGGAAAGATACGCAGTATTTT. Its translation is CASSATATGGGKDTQYF.